Here is one TCR beta chain with its context. The antigen it recognizes is unknown. The input lacks base qualities; no much larger clone sits a single base away. This sample is drawn from a study of blood T cells in healthy people across ages (dated by TCRdb to the mid-2010s). The study in broad terms: In model experiments, roughly one uniquely barcoded TCR beta cDNA molecule per two T cells was captured by template switching. Age-related changes in TCR beta repertoire diversity were measured in the study by deep sequencing normalized with unique cDNA molecular identifiers. To avoid experimental bias, donors of different ages were spread randomly across the sequencing lanes. Donors were grouped into four age groups: young (average approximately 16 years), middle-aged (39), aged (over 55) and long-lived (less than 85). The study analyzed two additional independent replicas of 1 million unique cDNA reads from the same blood draw for two donors, one aged 18 to 29 and one aged 80 or older.

The CDR3 covers 13 residues, taking in both the cysteine and the phenylalanine. Of all the DNA, just the CDR3 is kept, 39 bases in frame from base 1. CDR1 and CDR2 were assigned from the germline V gene as KGHDR and SFDVKD. V and J are truncated by 4 bases and 5 bases respectively, leaving an intervening sequence of 5 bases. The approximately 39 donors, aged roughly 6 to 100 years, were systemically healthy Caucasian individuals from Russia. About 10 milliliters of peripheral blood were collected from each donor into EDTA-treated Vacutainer tubes. Ficoll-Paque density-gradient centrifugation was used to isolate PBMCs, with at least 6.5 million per sample. Trizol reagent was used to extract total RNA from the PBMCs, yielding at least 5 micrograms per sample. For every donor, an aliquot of PBMCs went through flow cytometry to measure the percentages of naive CD45RAhigh/CD27high T cells. Study-level results and caveats: Conclusive comparison of naive and antigen-experienced compartments was prevented by the profiling of bulk unsorted PBMCs. Observed TCR beta diversity per million T cells fell roughly linearly with age, and a significant reduction was already apparent by age approximately 41. There was a strong correlation between observed TCR beta diversity and the percentage of naive T cells measured by flow cytometry. Estimates of total diversity based on one million sequenced T cells were considered lower bounds and underestimates. Because the CMV infection status of the donors was unknown, age-related changes in expanded clonotypes may potentially have been confounded. Compared with the aged group, the long-lived group had more naive CD4+ T cells, fewer expanded clones and increased TCR diversity, a pattern suggesting age selection.

Library preparation used 5' RACE. The sample was run on an Illumina HiSeq 2500. A second PCR of roughly 6 to 11 cycles was run with a J-beta primer mix and a sample-barcoded 5' primer. A unique molecular identifier was introduced onto each TCR beta cDNA molecule by a template-switch 5' adaptor carrying 12 random nucleotides. Each sample yielded at least 2.5 million CDR3-containing paired-end reads. First-strand cDNA synthesis was performed from all RNA using the Mint cDNA synthesis kit, with priming by a TRBC-specific oligonucleotide. All cDNA was treated with uracil-DNA glycosylase and then went through a first 18-cycle PCR with the universal primers M1SS and BC2_uni_R. In the authors' own workflow: Normalization of each sample was performed by random selection of 1 million high-quality reads, each carrying a distinct molecular identifier. Reads sharing molecular identifiers were discarded rather than binned into consensus sequences. CDR3 identification, clonotype clustering and error correction used MiTCR with a Q25 quality threshold and the strictest error-elimination algorithm. A nonparametric unseen species model using Euler transformation provided a lower-bound estimate of total TCR beta diversity. TCRdb took the public reads, trimmed them with fastp at Q25, ran MiXCR for clone calling and kept in-frame beta chains. Each entry is one CDR3 protein sequence, shown with its most common DNA and genes. It is TCRdb's table, rather than the study itself, that gives the V and J calls and clone size. This sample has about 1.4 million distinct CDR3 sequences in its table, and 55% to 75% of those were observed once. The ten largest clonotypes hold about 6.7% of the sample.

The TCR was taken from a man aged 18-30 years in good health. Recombination connected TRBV24-1 to TRBJ2-6; the D segment cannot be called with confidence. Sequenced sample: blood. The CDR3 region reads CATSDPWANVLTF. The DNA is as follows: TGTGCCACCAGTGACCCTTGGGCCAACGTCCTGACTTTC.